Included here is one T cell receptor beta chain sequence, with context. This table comes from immunoSEQ multiplex PCR, and its TCRdb copy is limited to in-frame clones, with some not included. The sample holds about 83,000 clones, roughly 96% seen once. Germline-derived CDR1 and CDR2 are SGDLS and YYNGEE. This CDR3 region has 15 residues. V was pared by 4 bases and J by 6 bases, with 7 bases of the junction left unmatched. The data were taken from a study of T cell changes during pregnancy in multiple sclerosis. The sequences come from peripheral blood, collected in the second trimester of pregnancy. This rearrangement joins TRBV9 to TRBJ1-5, with 10 bases matching TRBD1. The origin of this receptor is a female donor with multiple sclerosis, enrolled in a pregnancy study. This chain's CDR3 is CASSPGTGVGQPQHF. CDR3 nucleotide sequence: TGTGCCAGCAGCCCAGGGACAGGGGTAGGTCAGCCCCAGCATTTT.